The 27 T cell receptor beta chains reported below all come from one sample, sequenced in a study of shared clonotypes between healthy human individuals. TCRdb's copy holds only in-frame clones and misses some; the assay was immunoSEQ multiplex PCR. Of around 500,000 clones in the sample, about 85% were seen once. Sequencing was carried out using PBMCs. These TCRs come from a woman between 40 and 50 years old in good health. Some clones in this sample may be carry-over from other donors' samples.

This rearrangement joins TRBV7-3 to TRBJ2-1, with D maybe TRBD1 (6 bases). Trimming cost V 2 bases and J 1 base, with 6 bases left between them. The CDR3 totals 14 residues. From germline, CDR1 is SGHTA and CDR2 FQGTGA. Here the CDR3 DNA reads TGTGCCAGCAGCTTAGGGACATCCTACAATGAGCAGTTCTTC. This sequence encodes CASSLGTSYNEQFF.

The chain employs TRBV5-1 and TRBJ1-1; weak D call: TRBD1 (6 bases). Germline assignment: CDR1 SGHRS and CDR2 YFSETQ. V lost 5 bases, J lost 5 bases, and 19 bases lay in between. CDR3 length equals 15 residues. CDR3 sequence reads: CASSPYDTGMTEAFF. CDR3 coding DNA: TGCGCCAGCAGTCCTTACGATACAGGGATGACTGAAGCTTTCTTT.

V and J are TRBV28 and TRBJ1-1; 8 bases match TRBD1. The germline gives CDR1 MDHEN, CDR2 SYDVKM. The CDR3 runs 15 residues. With 6 bases clipped from V and 4 bases from J, the junction kept 10 bases outside the gene matches. CDR3 sequence reads: CASSSSRGPGTEAFF. CDR3 DNA: TGTGCCAGCAGCTCCTCCAGGGGGCCGGGCACTGAAGCTTTCTTT.

The J gene is TRBJ1-2, the V gene TRBV7-2; 8 bases map to TRBD1. The CDR3 length is 14 residues. J gave up 6 bases and V 5 bases, and 8 bases lay outside the gene matches. CDR1 SGHTA and CDR2 FQGNSA come from the germline V gene. CDR3 coding DNA: TGTGCCAGCAGCATCCACAGGGGGAAGGATGGCTACACCTTC. Translating it yields CASSIHRGKDGYTF.

This clone came up many times. Written as DNA, the CDR3 is TGTGCCACCAGCAGAGGAGGGAGCGGGAGGAACACCGGGGAGCTGTTTTTT. This encodes CATSRGGSGRNTGELFF. The rearrangement uses TRBV15 and TRBJ2-2, with TRBD2 matching over 8 bases. Germline CDR1 LNHNV, CDR2 YYDKDF (reference sequence). This CDR3 region has 17 residues. The J segment lost 1 base and the V segment lost 1 base, leaving 5 bases of the junction unmatched.

This clone was recorded once. The chain is built from TRBV2 and TRBJ2-3, with TRBD2 matching 9 bases. Germline V gives CDR1 SNHLY, CDR2 FYNNEI. The CDR3 is 14 residues long. Trimming removed 8 bases from V and 1 base from J; junction bases left unmatched: 4. The chain's CDR3 is CASAAGGGTDTQYF. The CDR3 bases are TGTGCCAGCGCGGCGGGAGGGGGCACAGATACGCAGTATTTT. Looking up the rest from reference TRBV2 and TRBJ2-3 gives the full variable domain: EPEVTQTPSHQVTQMGQEVILRCVPISNHLYFYWYRQILGQKVEFLVSFYNNEISEKSEIFDDQFSVERPDGSNFTLKIRSTKLEDSAMYFCASAAGGGTDTQYFGPGTRLTVL.

This clone was counted a few times. This chain links TRBV27 with TRBJ2-1; the D gene could be TRBD1 or TRBD2 (5 bases each). Trimming cost V 6 bases and J 4 bases, with 16 bases left between them. CDR3 size: 15 residues. Germline loops: CDR1 MNHEY, CDR2 SMNVEV (reference sequence). CDR3 sequence (DNA): TGTGCCAGCAGGTTAGGTAGGGGAGCGTACAATGAGCAGTTCTTC. This translates into CASRLGRGAYNEQFF.

The rearrangement uses TRBV7-2 and TRBJ2-5; 9 bases are shared with TRBD1. CDR1 SGHTA and CDR2 FQGNSA come from the germline V gene. The CDR3 runs 13 residues. The V and J ends lost 4 bases and 6 bases, in that order; junction bases with no gene match: 3. The DNA of the CDR3 is TGTGCCAGCAGCTCCGGACAGGGGAAGACCCAGTACTTC. Encoded protein: CASSSGQGKTQYF.

This clone was seen a few times. The V call is TRBV9, the J call TRBJ2-1; 7 bases are a match to TRBD2. The CDR3 is made up of 14 amino acids. Germline lookup yields CDR1 SGDLS and CDR2 YYNGEE. Trimming cost V 6 bases and J 7 bases; bases outside gene matches: 10. The CDR3 region has the DNA TGTGCCAGCACCCGACTAGCCGGTTGGAATGAGCAGTTCTTC. This encodes CASTRLAGWNEQFF.

The chain has TRBV30 and TRBJ1-3; unclear D gene. The CDR3 runs to 12 residues. Germline CDR1 is GTSNPN and CDR2 is SVGIG (reference sequence). The ends were cut back, 5 bases at V and 4 bases at J, with 9 bases in the middle. As DNA, the CDR3 is TGTGCCTGGGAGTTGGGCGGAAACACCATATATTTT. Amino acids: CAWELGGNTIYF.

V is TRBV19 and J is TRBJ1-1; a weak D match, TRBD1 (6 bases). Germline-derived CDR1 and CDR2 are LNHDA and SQIVND (reference sequence). This CDR3 spans 17 amino acids. Deletions cut 5 bases from V and 0 bases from J, with 19 bases between. CDR3 region: CASSGHTGHGMNTEAFF. The CDR3 bases are TGTGCCAGTAGTGGGCACACGGGACACGGGATGAACACTGAAGCTTTCTTT.

CDR3 in DNA: TGTGCCAGCAGCTTAGCGGTTTCGGGAGGGCCTCCCTACGAGCAGTACTTC. Protein: CASSLAVSGGPPYEQYF. The V call is TRBV7-2, the J call TRBJ2-7; the match to TRBD2 covers 8 bases. V gave up 0 bases and J gave up 2 bases; unmatched junction bases: 9. Germline loops: CDR1 SGHTA, CDR2 FQGNSA. This CDR3 is built from 17 residues.

The gene calls are TRBV5-1 and TRBJ2-7; D perhaps matches TRBD2 (6 bases). Germline values: CDR1 SGHRS, CDR2 YFSETQ. CDR3 length equals 11 residues. Trimming cost V 3 bases and J 5 bases, with 6 bases left between them. CDR3 nucleotide sequence: TGCGCCAGCAGCTGGGGGGACGAGCAGTACTTC. This codes for CASSWGDEQYF. Based on the CDR3 plus reference TRBV5-1 and TRBJ2-7, the full variable domain is KAGVTQTPRYLIKTRGQQVTLSCSPISGHRSVSWYQQTPGQGLQFLFEYFSETQRNKGNFPGRFSGRQFSNSRSEMNVSTLELGDSALYLCASSWGDEQYFGPGTRLTVT.

This chain connects TRBV5-7 to TRBJ2-7; no definite D call. TRBV5-7 is sorted into the ORF group, with uncertain function. The CDR3 contains 13 residues. The germline V and J ends were trimmed by 1 base and 1 base, with 6 bases remaining between them. CDR3 region: CASSLLVSYEQYF. In nucleotides, the CDR3 is TGTGCCAGCAGCTTGTTGGTTTCCTACGAGCAGTACTTC.

This rearrangement joins TRBV7-2 to TRBJ1-2; D is unresolved. Germline assignment: CDR1 SGHTA and CDR2 FQGNSA. V lost 1 base to trimming and J lost 3 bases, with 15 bases between them. The CDR3 is 16 residues long. Here the CDR3 reads CASSLEQQENYYGYTF. The CDR3, as DNA: TGTGCCAGCAGCTTAGAACAGCAGGAGAACTACTATGGCTACACCTTC.

The chain employs TRBV6-1 and TRBJ1-5; maybe TRBD1 (6 bases). The V gene's germline CDR1 is MNHNS and CDR2 SASEGT. The V end lost 7 bases, the J end lost 6 bases, and 16 bases lay between the germline ends. CDR3 size: 14 residues. The CDR3 is CASKDGGGVQPQHF. CDR3 DNA sequence: TGTGCCAGCAAAGACGGAGGGGGGGTTCAGCCCCAGCATTTT.

The V call is TRBV5-1, the J call TRBJ2-3; the match to TRBD2 covers 9 bases. V lost 0 bases, J lost 5 bases, and 7 bases stayed unmatched. The CDR3 length is 16 residues. Germline V gene lookup returns CDR1 SGHRS and CDR2 YFSETQ. The CDR3 region is CASSLVWASGEDTQYF. DNA of the CDR3: TGCGCCAGCAGCTTGGTTTGGGCTAGCGGGGAAGATACGCAGTATTTT. The complete variable domain, with remaining parts taken from reference TRBV5-1 and TRBJ2-3, reads KAGVTQTPRYLIKTRGQQVTLSCSPISGHRSVSWYQQTPGQGLQFLFEYFSETQRNKGNFPGRFSGRQFSNSRSEMNVSTLELGDSALYLCASSLVWASGEDTQYFGPGTRLTVL.

This clone has more than one count but fewer than ten. The CDR3 coding sequence is TGTGCCAGCAGCAATATAGGAGCCCCAGTCCACGAGCAGTACTTC. The encoded protein is CASSNIGAPVHEQYF. This chain uses TRBV21-1 with TRBJ2-7; TRBD2 is taken as the D call from the table, unchecked against the DNA. TRBV21-1 is recorded as a pseudogene. CDR3 length: 15 residues.

V usage is TRBV15 and J usage is TRBJ2-3; D is unclear. Germline V gene lookup returns CDR1 LNHNV and CDR2 YYDKDF (reference sequence). Trimming cost V 3 bases and J 0 bases, with 10 bases left between them. The CDR3 totals 15 residues. The CDR3 here is CATSSSRSSTDTQYF. Written as DNA, the CDR3 is TGTGCCACCAGCAGTTCGCGTTCTAGCACAGATACGCAGTATTTT.

For the CDR3, the DNA is TGTGCCAGCAGCCAAGATCTTCCGAGGGAGGGCCGGTATGAGCAGTTCTTC. Translation gives CASSQDLPREGRYEQFF. The chain couples TRBV4-2 to TRBJ2-1, with 7 bases matching TRBD2. After removal of 0 bases from V and 8 bases from J, the junction contained 13 bases not matched to a gene. The CDR3 runs to 17 residues. Germline values: CDR1 LGHNA, CDR2 YNFKEQ.

This clone was found once. The chain uses TRBV6-6 and TRBJ2-7; tentatively, D is TRBD2 (6 bases). The germline gives CDR1 MNHNY, CDR2 SVGAGI (reference sequence). The germline V and J ends were trimmed by 4 bases and 3 bases, with 10 bases remaining between them. The CDR3 contains 13 residues. The CDR3 spells CASSSLADYEQYF. The CDR3 coding sequence is TGTGCCAGCAGTTCACTAGCTGACTACGAGCAGTACTTC.

V gene TRBV2 combines with J gene TRBJ2-1; possibly TRBD2 for D (6 bases). CDR3 length equals 15 residues. The germline gives CDR1 SNHLY, CDR2 FYNNEI. Trimming shortened V by 2 bases and J by 0 bases, and 8 bases separated the two germline ends. This chain's CDR3 is CASSERENSYNEQFF. DNA for the CDR3: TGTGCCAGCAGTGAACGGGAGAACTCCTACAATGAGCAGTTCTTC.

The rearrangement links TRBV4-2 to TRBJ1-1, with 9 bases fitting TRBD1. There are 15 residues in the CDR3. Per germline, CDR1 LGHNA and CDR2 YNFKEQ. Germline trimming cut 1 base from V and 5 bases from J; bases unmatched to any gene: 5. DNA of the CDR3: TGTGCCAGCAGCCAAGCTGGGACAGGGCGGACTGAAGCTTTCTTT. Its translation: CASSQAGTGRTEAFF.

This clone showed up just once. The chain recombines TRBV30 with TRBJ2-1; 9 nucleotides line up with TRBD2. Germline loops: CDR1 GTSNPN, CDR2 SVGIG (reference sequence). The CDR3 contains 13 residues. The junction had 4 bases not matched to a gene; V was cut back by 3 bases and J by 7 bases. The CDR3 DNA sequence: TGTGCCTGGAGGACTAGCGGAAGGAATGAGCAGTTCTTC. It yields the protein CAWRTSGRNEQFF.

Worth noting for this clone: Just one base apart from a much larger clone, this may be a read error. The chain uses TRBV11-3 and TRBJ2-1; TRBD2 matches 10 bases. The CDR3 loop spans 15 amino acids. Germline V gives CDR1 SGHNT, CDR2 YENEEA. V was pared by 5 bases and J by 1 base, with 2 bases of the junction left unmatched. CDR3 bases: TGTGCCAGCAGCCCACTAGCGGGATCCTACAATGAGCAGTTCTTC. Its protein is CASSPLAGSYNEQFF.

The chain combines TRBV9 with TRBJ2-3; TRBD2 matches 15 bases. The V and J ends lost 3 bases and 4 bases, in that order; junction bases with no gene match: 9. The germline gives CDR1 SGDLS, CDR2 YYNGEE. This CDR3 contains 18 residues. DNA of the CDR3: TGTGCCAGCAGCGACCGCCCAGGGACTAGCGGGAGGCCAGATACGCAGTATTTT. It is translated as CASSDRPGTSGRPDTQYF.

This clone was observed a handful of times. The chain employs TRBV5-6 and TRBJ1-2, with D possibly TRBD1 on 6 matching bases. V lost 4 bases, J lost 2 bases, and 9 bases lay in between. This CDR3 is built from 13 residues. Germline V gives CDR1 SGHDT, CDR2 YYEEEE. The CDR3 sequence is CASSPGTNYGYTF. Here the CDR3 DNA reads TGTGCCAGCAGCCCCGGGACAAACTATGGCTACACCTTC.